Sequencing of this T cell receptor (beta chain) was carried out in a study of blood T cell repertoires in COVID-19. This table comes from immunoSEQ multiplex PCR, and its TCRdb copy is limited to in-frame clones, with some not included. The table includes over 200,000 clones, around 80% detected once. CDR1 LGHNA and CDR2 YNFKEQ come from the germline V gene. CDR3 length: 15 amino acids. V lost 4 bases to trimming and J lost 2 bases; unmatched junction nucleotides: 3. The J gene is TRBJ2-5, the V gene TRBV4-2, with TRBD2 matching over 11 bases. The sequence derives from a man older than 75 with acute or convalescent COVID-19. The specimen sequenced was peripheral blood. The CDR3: CASSPGTSGQETQYF. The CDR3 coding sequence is TGTGCCAGCAGCCCGGGGACTAGCGGACAAGAGACCCAGTACTTC.